Listed here is a single TCR beta chain. Germline values: CDR1 DFQATT, CDR2 SNEGSKA (reference sequence). V was clipped by 4 bases and J by 2 bases, with 14 bases between them. This CDR3 has 14 residues. Together with a sample-barcoded 5' primer, a J-beta primer mix was included in a second PCR lasting roughly 6 to 12 cycles. TCRdb passed the 5' RACE reads through MiXCR, listing each CDR3 protein once. The table records hundreds of thousands of distinct CDR3 sequences, over 45% of them present only once. The sample belongs to a study of blood T cells in healthy people across ages. The TCR sequence derives from a man aged 25-45 years in good health. This chain uses TRBV20-1 with TRBJ2-5; D may correspond to TRBD1 or TRBD2 (6 bases each). Sample: blood. In DNA, the CDR3 is TGCAGTGCTATGACTAGGGGGAAGCAAGAGACCCAGTACTTC. Translated, it gives CSAMTRGKQETQYF.